This T cell receptor (beta chain) was identified during a study of OX40 agonist ivuxolimab in advanced cancers. At the level of the study: Each dose-escalation patient presented with hepatocellular carcinoma, melanoma, renal cell or head and neck cancer. Study-wide results and caveats: Dose levels from 0.1 to 3.0 mg/kg saw CD4+ and CD8+ blood T cells expand clonally by week 6.

No patient had autoimmune disease or received systemic immunosuppression. With respect to this clone: Its antigen remains unidentified.

Germline V gives CDR1 MNHEY, CDR2 SMNVEV (reference sequence). The V and J ends lost 5 bases and 4 bases, in that order; junction bases with no gene match: 5. This CDR3 contains 14 residues. Assay: immunoSEQ multiplex PCR; the TCRdb copy retains only in-frame clones and omits some. The sample holds some 50,000 clones, approximately 90% seen once. This receptor was obtained from an adult with an advanced solid tumor such as melanoma, head and neck, liver or kidney cancer. V and J are TRBV27 and TRBJ2-7, with 10 bases lining up with TRBD1. The source was CD4+ or CD8+ T cells sorted from blood, collected in a trial of the OX40 agonist ivuxolimab. The CDR3 region is CASSPGTGDYEQYF. DNA of the CDR3: TGTGCCAGCAGTCCCGGGACAGGGGATTACGAGCAGTACTTC.